This TCR beta chain derives from a study of CD8 T cells in Susac syndrome. General study points: The relatively small number of individuals in the TCR sequencing and HLA analysis was acknowledged by the study.

Trimming at V came to 4 bases and at J to 13 bases, leaving 15 bases not matched to a gene. This CDR3 is 14 amino acids long. CDR1 KGHSH and CDR2 LQKENI come from the germline V gene. RNA was extracted with the RNeasy kit, and a quantity of about 0.45 to 1 ug was reverse transcribed using random hexamers. Multiplex immunoSEQ PCR targeted 54 Vbeta and 13 Jbeta TCR beta segments. MiXCR, run by TCRdb on the immunoSEQ multiplex PCR reads, gives a single entry per CDR3 protein. Of roughly 120,000 distinct CDR3 sequences listed, about 96% are singletons. About this clonotype: Its antigen remains unknown.

In contrast to the negatively isolated CD8+ and CD4+ T cells, TEMRA cells were FACS-enriched. This receptor was obtained from a human donor in good health. V gene TRBV18 combines with J gene TRBJ2-7; 8 bases agree with TRBD2. Sample: CD4+ T cells from PBMCs. The CDR3 DNA reads as TGTGCCAGCTCACTGGGACTAGATCCGAATCGGGAATACTTC. This gives the protein CASSLGLDPNREYF. Variable domain in full (rest from reference TRBV18 and TRBJ2-7): NAGVMQNPRHLVRRRGQEARLRCSPMKGHSHVYWYRQLPEEGLKFMVYLQKENIIDESGMPKERFSAEFPKEGPSILRIQQVVRGDSAAYFCASSLGLDPNREYFGPGTRLTVT.